This paragraph reports one T cell receptor (beta chain). Its antigen is currently unknown. The CDR3 runs to 16 residues. From germline, CDR1 is SGHDN and CDR2 FVKESK. V shed 2 bases and J 7 bases; nucleotides not matched to a gene: 9. Via MiXCR, TCRdb re-called the 5' RACE reads, giving one row per CDR3 protein. Of some 670,000 distinct CDR3 sequences listed, 9% to 15% were seen once; the top ten hold under 15%. The entry originates in a study of T cells after yellow fever vaccination. Whole-study context: SMART-Seq v4 Ultra Low Input handled preparation of low-cell-number fractions. Study-wide points: Reappearance after the booster was seen for most primary-vaccination clones, at 96% CD4 and 70% to 90% CD8. A weaker secondary response peaked on day 5, the primary on day 15.

V is TRBV14 and J is TRBJ2-1, with 9 positions matching TRBD1. This TCR was recovered from a man between 25 and 39 years old who received the YFV17D yellow fever vaccine. The source material was PBMCs, sampled on the day of the yellow fever booster vaccination. CDR3 in DNA: TGTGCCAGCAGCCAACACGGGACAGGGAGCAGAAATGAGCAGTTCTTC. Its translation: CASSQHGTGSRNEQFF. The full variable domain, completed using reference TRBV14 and TRBJ2-1, is EAGVTQFPSHSVIEKGQTVTLRCDPISGHDNLYWYRRVMGKEIKFLLHFVKESKQDESGMPNNRFLAERTGGTYSTLKVQPAELEDSGVYFCASSQHGTGSRNEQFFGPGTRLTVL.